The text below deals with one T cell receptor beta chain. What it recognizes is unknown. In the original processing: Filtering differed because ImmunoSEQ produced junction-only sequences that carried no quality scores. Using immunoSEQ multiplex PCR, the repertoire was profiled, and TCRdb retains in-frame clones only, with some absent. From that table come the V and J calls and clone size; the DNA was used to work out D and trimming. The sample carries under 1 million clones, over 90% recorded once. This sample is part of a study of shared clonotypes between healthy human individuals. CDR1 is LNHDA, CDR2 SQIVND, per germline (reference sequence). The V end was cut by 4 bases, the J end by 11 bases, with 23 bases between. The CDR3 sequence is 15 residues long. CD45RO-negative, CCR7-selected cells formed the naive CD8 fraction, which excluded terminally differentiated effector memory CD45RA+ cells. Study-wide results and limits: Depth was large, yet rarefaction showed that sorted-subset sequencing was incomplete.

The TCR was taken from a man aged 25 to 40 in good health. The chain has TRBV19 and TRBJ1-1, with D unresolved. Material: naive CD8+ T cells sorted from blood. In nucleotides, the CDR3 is TGTGCCAGTAGTACAATTGATCCTCCCGCCCGTGAGGCTTTCTTT. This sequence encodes CASSTIDPPAREAFF.